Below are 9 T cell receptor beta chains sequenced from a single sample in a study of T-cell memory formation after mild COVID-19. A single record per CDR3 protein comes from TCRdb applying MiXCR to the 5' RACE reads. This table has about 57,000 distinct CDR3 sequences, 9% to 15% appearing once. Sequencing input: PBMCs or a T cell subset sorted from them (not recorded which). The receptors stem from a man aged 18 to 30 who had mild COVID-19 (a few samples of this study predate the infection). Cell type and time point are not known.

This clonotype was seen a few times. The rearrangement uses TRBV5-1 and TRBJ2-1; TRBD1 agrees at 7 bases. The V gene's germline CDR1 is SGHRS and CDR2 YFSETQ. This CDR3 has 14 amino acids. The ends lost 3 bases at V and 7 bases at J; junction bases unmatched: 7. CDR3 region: CASSSDTGVNEQFF. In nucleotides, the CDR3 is TGCGCCAGCAGCTCGGACACAGGGGTGAATGAGCAGTTCTTC.

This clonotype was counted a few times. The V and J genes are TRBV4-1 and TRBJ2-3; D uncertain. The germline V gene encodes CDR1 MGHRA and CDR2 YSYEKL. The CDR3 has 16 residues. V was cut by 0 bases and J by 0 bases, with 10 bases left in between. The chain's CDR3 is CASSQETAPSTDTQYF. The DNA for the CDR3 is TGCGCCAGCAGCCAAGAAACGGCCCCTAGCACAGATACGCAGTATTTT.

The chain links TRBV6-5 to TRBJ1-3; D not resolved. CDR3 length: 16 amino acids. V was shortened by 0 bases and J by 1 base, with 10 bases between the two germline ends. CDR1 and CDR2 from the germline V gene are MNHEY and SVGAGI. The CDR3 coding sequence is TGTGCCAGCAGTTACTCGGAAATCGTGTCTGGAAACACCATATATTTT. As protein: CASSYSEIVSGNTIYF.

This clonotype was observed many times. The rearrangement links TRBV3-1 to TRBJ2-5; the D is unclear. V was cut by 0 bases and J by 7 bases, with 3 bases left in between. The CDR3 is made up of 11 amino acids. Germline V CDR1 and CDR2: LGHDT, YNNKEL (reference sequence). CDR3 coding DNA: TGTGCCAGCAGCCAAGAGGTGACCCAGTACTTC. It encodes CASSQEVTQYF.

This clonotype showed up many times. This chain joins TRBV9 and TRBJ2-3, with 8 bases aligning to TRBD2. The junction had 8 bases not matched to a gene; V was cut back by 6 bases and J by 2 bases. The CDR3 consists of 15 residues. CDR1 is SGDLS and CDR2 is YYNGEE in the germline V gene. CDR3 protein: CASTPGGAITDTQYF. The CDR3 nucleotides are TGTGCCAGCACCCCGGGGGGGGCAATCACAGATACGCAGTATTTT.

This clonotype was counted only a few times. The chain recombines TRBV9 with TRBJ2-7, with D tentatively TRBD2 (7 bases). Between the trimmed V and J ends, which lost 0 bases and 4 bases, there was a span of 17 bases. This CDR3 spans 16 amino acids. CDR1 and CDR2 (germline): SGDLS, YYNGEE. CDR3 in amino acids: CASSVDLEGGVYEQYV. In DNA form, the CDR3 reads TGTGCCAGCAGCGTAGATCTGGAGGGGGGGGTTTACGAGCAGTACGTC.

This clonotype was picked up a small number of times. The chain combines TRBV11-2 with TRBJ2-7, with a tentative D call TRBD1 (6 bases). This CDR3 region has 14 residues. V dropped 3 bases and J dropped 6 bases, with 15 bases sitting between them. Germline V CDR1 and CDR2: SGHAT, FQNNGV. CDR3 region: CASSFPGVNREQYF. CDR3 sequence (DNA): TGTGCCAGCAGCTTTCCAGGGGTGAATCGCGAGCAGTACTTC.

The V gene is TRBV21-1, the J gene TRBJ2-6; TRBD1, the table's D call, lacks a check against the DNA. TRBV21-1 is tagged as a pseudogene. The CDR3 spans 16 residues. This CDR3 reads CAGGRDRSTGANVLTF. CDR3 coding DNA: TGTGCCGGGGGGCGGGACAGGTCGACTGGGGCCAACGTCCTGACTTTC.

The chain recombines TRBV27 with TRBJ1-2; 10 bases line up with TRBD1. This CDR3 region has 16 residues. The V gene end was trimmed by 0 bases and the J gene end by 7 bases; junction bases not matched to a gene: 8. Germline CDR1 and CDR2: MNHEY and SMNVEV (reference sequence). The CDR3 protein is CASSLSLRTGGSGYTF. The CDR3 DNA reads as TGTGCCAGCAGTTTATCCCTACGGACAGGGGGTAGTGGCTACACCTTC.